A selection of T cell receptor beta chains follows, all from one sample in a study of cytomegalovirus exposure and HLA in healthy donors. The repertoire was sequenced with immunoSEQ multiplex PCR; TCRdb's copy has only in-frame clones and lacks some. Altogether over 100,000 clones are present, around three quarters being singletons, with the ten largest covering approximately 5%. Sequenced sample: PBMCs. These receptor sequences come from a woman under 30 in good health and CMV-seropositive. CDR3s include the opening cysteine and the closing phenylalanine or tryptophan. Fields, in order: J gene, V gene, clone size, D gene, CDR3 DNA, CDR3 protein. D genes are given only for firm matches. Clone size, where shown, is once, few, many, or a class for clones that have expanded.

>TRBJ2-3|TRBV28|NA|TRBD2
TGTGCCAGCAGTGGGTCTAGCGGGAGTGGGAGCACAGATACGCAGTATTTT
CASSGSSGSGSTDTQYF
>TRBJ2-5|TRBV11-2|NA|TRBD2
TGTGCCAGCAGCTTTCGGACTAGCGGGTCACAGACCCAGTACTTC
CASSFRTSGSQTQYF
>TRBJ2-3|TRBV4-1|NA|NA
TGCGCCAGCAGCCAAAACCAGGGAGATACGCAGTATTTT
CASSQNQGDTQYF
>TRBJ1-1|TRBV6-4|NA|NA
TGTGCCAGCAGTCAGAGGATTGAGACTGAAGCTTTCTTT
CASSQRIETEAFF
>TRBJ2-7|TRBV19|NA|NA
TGTGCCAGTAGTCCAGACCTGAGGCCCTACGAGCAGTACTTC
CASSPDLRPYEQYF
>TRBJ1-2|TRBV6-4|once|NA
TGTGCCAGCAGTGACGGGGGGGATGCCTATGGCTACACCTTC
CASSDGGDAYGYTF
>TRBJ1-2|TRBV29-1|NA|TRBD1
TGCAGCGTTGGGGTGGGGGACAGGGGCGACTATGGCTACACCTTC
CSVGVGDRGDYGYTF
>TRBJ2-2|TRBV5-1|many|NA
TGCGCCAGCAGCTCGCAGGGCACCGGGGAGCTGTTTTTT
CASSSQGTGELFF
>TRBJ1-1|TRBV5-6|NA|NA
TGTGCCAGCAGCTGGGACACCTACACTGAAGCTTTCTTT
CASSWDTYTEAFF
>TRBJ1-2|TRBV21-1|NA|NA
TGTGCCAGCAGCAAAGGGGGGCCCGGGACACCCAGTCGCCACACCTATGGCTACACCTTC
CASSKGGPGTPSRHTYGYTF
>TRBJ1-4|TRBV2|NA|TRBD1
TGTGCCAGCAGAGGACAGGGTTCGACTAATGAAAAACTGTTTTTT
CASRGQGSTNEKLFF
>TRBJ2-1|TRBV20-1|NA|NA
TGCAGTGCCGGACTTGTCGGTGAGCAGTTCTTC
CSAGLVGEQFF
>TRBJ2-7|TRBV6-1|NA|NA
TGTGCCAGCAGTGAAGGCGGGACCCTGGGGGAGCAGTACTTC
CASSEGGTLGEQYF
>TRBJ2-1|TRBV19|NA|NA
TGTGCCAGTAGTTCTCGCCGTGGTCTCACTCGCGATGAGCAGTTCTTC
CASSSRRGLTRDEQFF
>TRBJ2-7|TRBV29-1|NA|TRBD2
TGCAGCGTTCAGGGGACTAGCGGAGTCACTTTCTACGAGCAGTACTTC
CSVQGTSGVTFYEQYF
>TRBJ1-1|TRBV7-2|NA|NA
TGTGCCAGCAGCTTAGTACATACATCTGTGAACACTGAAGCTTTCTTT
CASSLVHTSVNTEAFF
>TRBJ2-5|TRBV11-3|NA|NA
TGTGCCAGCAGCTTATGGTCACAGGAAGAGACCCAGTACTTC
CASSLWSQEETQYF
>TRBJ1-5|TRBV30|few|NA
TGTGCCTGGAGTGTCACAGACAATCAGCCCCAGCATTTT
CAWSVTDNQPQHF
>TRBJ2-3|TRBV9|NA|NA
TGTGCCAGCAGCGTAGACGGGACTCAGGATACGCAGTATTTT
CASSVDGTQDTQYF
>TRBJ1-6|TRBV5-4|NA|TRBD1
TGTGCCAGCAGCCCCGGGACAGGGGATAATTCACCCCTCCACTTT
CASSPGTGDNSPLHF
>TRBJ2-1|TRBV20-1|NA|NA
TGCAGTGCTAAGTCGGGCAATGAGCAGTTCTTC
CSAKSGNEQFF